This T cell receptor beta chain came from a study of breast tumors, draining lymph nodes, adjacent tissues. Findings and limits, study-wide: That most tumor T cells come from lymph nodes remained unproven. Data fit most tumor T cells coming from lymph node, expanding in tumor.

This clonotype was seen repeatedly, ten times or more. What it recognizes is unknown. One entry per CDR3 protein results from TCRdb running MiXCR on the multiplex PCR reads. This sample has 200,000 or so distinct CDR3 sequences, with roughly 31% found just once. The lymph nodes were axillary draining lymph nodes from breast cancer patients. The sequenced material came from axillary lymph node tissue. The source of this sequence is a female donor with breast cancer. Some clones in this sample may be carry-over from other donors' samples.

Here the CDR3 reads CSAIPWNTEAFF. The CDR3 region has the DNA TGCAGCGCGATACCCTGGAACACTGAAGCTTTCTTT. The chain links TRBV29-1 to TRBJ1-1; no definite D call. V gave up 7 bases and J gave up 1 base, with 10 bases separating them. The length of the CDR3 is 12 residues. Per germline, CDR1 SQVTM and CDR2 ANQGSEA. The variable domain in full, with the rest retrieved from reference TRBV29-1 and TRBJ1-1, is SAVISQKPSRDICQRGTSLTIQCQVDSQVTMMFWYRQQPGQSLTLIATANQGSEATYESGFVIDKFPISRPNLTFSTLTVSNMSPEDSSIYLCSAIPWNTEAFFGQGTRLTVV.